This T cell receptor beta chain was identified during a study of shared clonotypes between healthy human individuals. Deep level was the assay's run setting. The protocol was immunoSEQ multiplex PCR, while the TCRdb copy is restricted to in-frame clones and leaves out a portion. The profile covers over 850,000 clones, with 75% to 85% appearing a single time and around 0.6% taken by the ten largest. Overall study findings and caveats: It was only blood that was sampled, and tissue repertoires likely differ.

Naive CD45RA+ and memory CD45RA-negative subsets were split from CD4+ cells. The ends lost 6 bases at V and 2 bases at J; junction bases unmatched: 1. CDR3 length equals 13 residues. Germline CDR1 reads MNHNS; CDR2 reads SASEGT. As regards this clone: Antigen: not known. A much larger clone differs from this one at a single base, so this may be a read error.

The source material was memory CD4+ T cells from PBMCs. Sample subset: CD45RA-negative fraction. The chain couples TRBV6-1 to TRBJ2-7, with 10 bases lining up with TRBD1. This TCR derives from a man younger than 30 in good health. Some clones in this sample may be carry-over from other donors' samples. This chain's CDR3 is CASRGTGAYEQYF. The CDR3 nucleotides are TGTGCCAGCAGGGGGACAGGGGCCTACGAGCAGTACTTC.